These 5 T cell receptor beta chains came from one sample sequenced in a study of blood T cell repertoires in COVID-19. Generated by immunoSEQ multiplex PCR, the TCRdb table keeps only in-frame clones and is missing some. The data contain about 300,000 clones, about 84% of them seen just once; the ten biggest clones take up approximately 1.5%. Sequenced: peripheral blood. Receptors were obtained from a woman between 50 and 59 years old with acute or convalescent COVID-19.

The rearrangement joins TRBV2 to TRBJ2-1; tentative D call: TRBD1 (5 bases). Trimming removed 8 bases from V and 2 bases from J, with 16 bases in between. The CDR3 covers 15 residues. Germline assignment: CDR1 SNHLY and CDR2 FYNNEI. In DNA, the CDR3 is TGTGCCAGCCTTAGTAGGACAACGACCTACAATGAGCAGTTCTTC. It is translated as CASLSRTTTYNEQFF.

This clone was found once. The chain has TRBV5-5 and TRBJ1-1, with TRBD1 as a possible D gene (6 bases). The CDR3 consists of 16 residues. Germline loops: CDR1 SGHKS, CDR2 YYEKEE (reference sequence). V was shortened by 4 bases and J by 0 bases, with 16 bases between the two germline ends. CDR3 residues: CASSPGTSWLNTEAFF. DNA for the CDR3: TGTGCCAGCAGCCCCGGGACATCCTGGTTGAACACTGAAGCTTTCTTT.

The chain uses TRBV7-8 and TRBJ1-2; 8 nucleotides match TRBD1. The length of the CDR3 is 14 residues. Germline values: CDR1 SGHVS, CDR2 FQNEAQ. V shed 5 bases, J shed 2 bases, and the junction held 4 bases outside the gene matches. Written as DNA, the CDR3 is TGTGCCAGCAGCGCCAGGACAGGGAACTATGGCTACACCTTC. This gives the protein CASSARTGNYGYTF.

This chain links TRBV24-1 with TRBJ1-2; 12 positions agree with TRBD1. This CDR3 spans 14 amino acids. Germline CDR1 and CDR2: KGHDR and SFDVKD. Losses at the gene ends were 10 bases for V and 8 bases for J; bases not matched to a gene: 10. The CDR3 loop reads CATSPRGTGGGYTF. As DNA, the CDR3 is TGTGCCACAAGCCCCCGAGGGACAGGGGGCGGCTACACCTTC.

Only one count was recorded for this clone. This rearrangement joins TRBV19 to TRBJ2-5; 11 bases align to TRBD1. The J segment lost 9 bases and the V segment lost 3 bases, leaving 9 bases of the junction unmatched. The CDR3 covers 15 residues. Germline lookup yields CDR1 LNHDA and CDR2 SQIVND (reference sequence). Here the CDR3 reads CASSIKNPGQGAQYF. The CDR3 DNA is TGTGCCAGTAGTATCAAAAACCCGGGACAGGGGGCCCAGTACTTC.